The present T cell receptor beta chain was sequenced within a study of early T cells in non-severe SARS-CoV-2 infection. TCRdb analysed the 5' RACE reads with MiXCR anew, one entry per CDR3 protein. Altogether tens of thousands of distinct CDR3 sequences are present, approximately 6.3% being singletons, with the ten largest covering roughly 6%. The CDR3 is made up of 14 amino acids. V was trimmed by 3 bases and J by 0 bases, leaving 8 bases between them. CDR1 and CDR2 from the germline V gene are KGHSH and LQKENI. The sequence was collected from an adult who was a healthcare worker with PCR-confirmed SARS-CoV-2 infection or an uninfected control (not recorded which). The specimen comprised whole blood, sampled at baseline. The chain recombines TRBV18 with TRBJ1-2; D is perhaps TRBD1 (6 bases). DNA of the CDR3: TGTGCCAGCTCACCGGACAGTTCTAACTATGGCTACACCTTC. It specifies CASSPDSSNYGYTF.